Here is one T cell receptor beta chain with its context. This CDR3 is 17 amino acids long. In germline, CDR1 is GTSNPN, CDR2 SVGIG (reference sequence). V was pared by 1 base and J by 4 bases, with 11 bases of the junction left unmatched. The RNA input was about 0.5 to 1 ug, and it was reverse transcribed with random hexamers. Amplification of the TCR beta CDR3 was carried out by immunoSEQ multiplex PCR, which spanned a total of 54 Vbeta and 13 Jbeta segments. Using its own MiXCR run on the immunoSEQ multiplex PCR reads, TCRdb lists one record per CDR3 protein. This table has about 210,000 distinct CDR3 sequences, about 96% appearing once. The data originate from a study of CD8 T cells in Susac syndrome.

This receptor was obtained from a human donor with multiple sclerosis. Sequenced input: CD4+ T cells from PBMCs. V usage is TRBV30 and J usage is TRBJ2-3; TRBD2 matches at 10 bases. CDR3 protein: CAWSAGRLAGVADTQYF. The CDR3 DNA is TGTGCCTGGAGTGCCGGAAGGCTAGCGGGAGTGGCAGATACGCAGTATTTT.